Below, 24 T cell receptor beta chains from the same sample are listed, as sequenced in a study of CD4 T cells in relation to SARS-CoV-2 and coronaviruses. Before the COVID-19 pandemic, during about 2010-2018, CD4+ T cells were taken from unexposed donors. After about 10 days of culture, CD4+ T cells were isolated. Generated by immunoSEQ multiplex PCR, the TCRdb table keeps only in-frame clones and is missing some. The sample includes just over 25,000 clones, more than 65% of them seen just once. These receptors lack a known antigen. Source material: CD4+ T cells from PBMCs, cultured in vitro. The receptors come from a human donor in good health.

V gene TRBV16 combines with J gene TRBJ2-2; possibly TRBD1 or TRBD2 for D (5 bases each). With 2 bases removed from V and 4 bases from J, the gap between germline ends came to 17 bases. The CDR3 is 17 amino acids. Per the germline V gene, CDR1 is KGHSY and CDR2 is FQNENV. CDR3 sequence (DNA): TGTGCCAGCAGCCAAACCGCCTCGGGGACGGGCACCGGGGAGCTGTTTTTT. This encodes CASSQTASGTGTGELFF.

This clone was detected only a few times. V usage is TRBV5-1 and J usage is TRBJ2-3; D unresolved. V was cut by 3 bases and J by 2 bases, with 7 bases left in between. This CDR3 contains 13 residues. Germline-derived CDR1 and CDR2 are SGHRS and YFSETQ. The CDR3 loop is CASSSMPTDTQYF. DNA for the CDR3: TGCGCCAGCAGCTCTATGCCCACAGATACGCAGTATTTT.

The gene calls are TRBV5-1 and TRBJ2-6, with D perhaps TRBD1 (6 bases). Trimming took 1 base from V and 4 from J, leaving 12 bases between them. CDR1 and CDR2 from the germline V gene are SGHRS and YFSETQ. This CDR3 is built from 16 residues. CDR3 DNA sequence: TGCGCCAGCAGCTTGACCACAGGGTTGGGGGCCAACGTCCTGACTTTC. It yields the protein CASSLTTGLGANVLTF. Looking up the rest from reference TRBV5-1 and TRBJ2-6 gives the full variable domain: KAGVTQTPRYLIKTRGQQVTLSCSPISGHRSVSWYQQTPGQGLQFLFEYFSETQRNKGNFPGRFSGRQFSNSRSEMNVSTLELGDSALYLCASSLTTGLGANVLTFGAGSRLTVL.

The V call is TRBV10-3, the J call TRBJ1-2; D possibly corresponds to TRBD1 (5 bases). The CDR3 runs 14 residues. Germline V gene sequence: CDR1 ENHRY, CDR2 SYGVKD. Trimming stripped 1 base from V and 2 bases from J, with 8 bases between. CDR3 protein: CAISELGANYGYTF. CDR3 in DNA: TGTGCCATCAGTGAGTTAGGGGCGAACTATGGCTACACCTTC.

The genes are TRBV11-2 and TRBJ1-5, with 7 bases that match TRBD1. The trim removed 5 bases at V and 2 bases at J, leaving 6 bases unmatched. The CDR3 totals 15 residues. The germline CDR1 and CDR2 sequences are SGHAT and FQNNGV. The CDR3 sequence: CASSTTGDGNQPQHF. The DNA for the CDR3 is TGTGCCAGCAGCACCACAGGGGATGGCAATCAGCCCCAGCATTTT.

The chain has TRBV7-8 and TRBJ1-4; D possibly corresponds to TRBD1 (6 bases). This CDR3 contains 16 residues. Germline CDR1 SGHVS, CDR2 FQNEAQ. V was trimmed by 2 bases and J by 0 bases, leaving 10 bases between them. The CDR3 DNA follows: TGTGCCAGCAGCTTATACAGGGATGCAACTAATGAAAAACTGTTTTTT. Encoded protein: CASSLYRDATNEKLFF.

This clone was seen more than once but under ten times. The rearrangement links TRBV9 to TRBJ1-2; the match to TRBD1 covers 10 bases. CDR1 is SGDLS, CDR2 YYNGEE, per germline. This CDR3 is built from 12 residues. With 4 bases clipped from V and 7 bases from J, the junction kept 1 base outside the gene matches. The DNA of the CDR3 is TGTGCCAGCAGCCGGACAGGGGGTGGCTACACCTTC. It specifies CASSRTGGGYTF.

This chain uses TRBV30 with TRBJ1-6, with D tentatively TRBD1 (5 bases). Germline values: CDR1 GTSNPN, CDR2 SVGIG (reference sequence). The CDR3 length is 17 residues. V lost 6 bases and J 0 bases, leaving 18 bases between the germline ends. CDR3 loop: CACPLEGWSSYNSPLHF. Here the CDR3 DNA reads TGTGCCTGCCCGCTAGAGGGGTGGAGCTCCTATAATTCACCCCTCCACTTT.

The genes are TRBV6-6 and TRBJ2-2, with 8 bases identical to TRBD1. Germline V lookup: CDR1 MNHNY, CDR2 SVGAGI (reference sequence). The length of the CDR3 is 14 residues. Trimming took 4 bases from V and 5 from J; bases not matched to a gene: 3. The CDR3 sequence: CASSFGQGTGELFF. CDR3 nucleotides: TGTGCCAGCAGTTTTGGACAGGGTACCGGGGAGCTGTTTTTT.

V usage is TRBV30 and J usage is TRBJ1-4; D is perhaps TRBD1 (6 bases). The CDR3 covers 14 residues. V lost 3 bases and J 7 bases, leaving 15 bases between the germline ends. Germline V gene lookup returns CDR1 GTSNPN and CDR2 SVGIG (reference sequence). The CDR3 nucleotides read TGTGCCTGGAGGGTGGGGGGCAATCGTGAAAAACTGTTTTTT. Translating it yields CAWRVGGNREKLFF.

The rearrangement links TRBV18 to TRBJ1-1; D uncertain. The CDR3 contains 12 residues. The V end lost 4 bases, the J end lost 6 bases, and 9 bases lay between the germline ends. Germline assignment: CDR1 KGHSH and CDR2 LQKENI. The CDR3 bases are TGTGCCAGCTCACAAGGGAGGGCTGAAGCTTTCTTT. As protein: CASSQGRAEAFF.

The chain combines TRBV5-1 with TRBJ2-1; 10 bases agree with TRBD2. The CDR3 is made up of 15 amino acids. CDR1 is SGHRS and CDR2 is YFSETQ in the germline V gene. The V segment lost 4 bases and the J segment 7 bases; nucleotides outside the gene matches: 8. For the CDR3, the DNA is TGCGCCAGCAGCCCCACAGCGGGGGGGCGAAATGAGCAGTTCTTC. It yields the protein CASSPTAGGRNEQFF.

V usage is TRBV29-1 and J usage is TRBJ2-3, with 9 bases fitting TRBD2. Per germline, CDR1 SQVTM and CDR2 ANQGSEA. This CDR3 has 13 residues. V lost 1 base, J lost 11 bases, and 7 bases stayed unmatched. Here the CDR3 reads CSVEGSGGRVQYF. The DNA for the CDR3 is TGCAGCGTTGAAGGAAGCGGGGGGAGGGTGCAGTATTTT.

The chain couples TRBV2 to TRBJ1-3; D gene uncertain. V was shortened by 2 bases and J by 0 bases, with 11 bases between the two germline ends. The CDR3 is 16 residues long. Germline lookup yields CDR1 SNHLY and CDR2 FYNNEI. CDR3: CASSETGLSSGNTIYF. The CDR3 region has the DNA TGTGCCAGCAGTGAAACGGGGTTGAGCTCTGGAAACACCATATATTTT. Complete variable domain (other parts from reference TRBV2 and TRBJ1-3): EPEVTQTPSHQVTQMGQEVILRCVPISNHLYFYWYRQILGQKVEFLVSFYNNEISEKSEIFDDQFSVERPDGSNFTLKIRSTKLEDSAMYFCASSETGLSSGNTIYFGEGSWLTVV.

The rearrangement links TRBV6-5 to TRBJ1-1, with a weak D call TRBD1 (5 bases). V was pared by 0 bases and J by 4 bases, with 12 bases between. The CDR3 length is 15 residues. Germline V gives CDR1 MNHEY, CDR2 SVGAGI. The CDR3 DNA sequence: TGTGCCAGCAGTTACTCGTGGGAGGGGAGCACTGAAGCTTTCTTT. Its protein is CASSYSWEGSTEAFF.

This sequence joins TRBV10-1 and TRBJ2-3; D ambiguous. The CDR3 totals 14 residues. V lost 0 bases to trimming and J lost 11 bases, with 15 bases between them. The germline gives CDR1 WNHNN, CDR2 SYGVQD (reference sequence). The CDR3 DNA reads as TGCGCCAGCAGTGAGTCCGCATCACCACGGAGGCAGTATTTT. It codes for CASSESASPRRQYF.

The gene calls are TRBV12-5 and TRBJ2-1; tentatively, D is TRBD1 (5 bases). This CDR3 spans 15 amino acids. Trimming left V 1 base short and J 0 bases short, with 7 bases between. Germline V gene data show CDR1 as LGHNT and CDR2 as FRNRAP. The CDR3 DNA sequence: TGTGCTAGTGGTTTGGGCAGGGTCTCCTACAATGAGCAGTTCTTC. This sequence encodes CASGLGRVSYNEQFF.

This clone was found a few times. The chain recombines TRBV20-1 with TRBJ2-2; D is ambiguous. The CDR3 spans 11 residues. The V gene's germline CDR1 is DFQATT and CDR2 SNEGSKA (reference sequence). V gave up 5 bases and J gave up 6 bases, with 7 bases separating them. DNA for the CDR3: TGCAGTGCTGCATCAGCCGGGGAGCTGTTTTTT. This gives the protein CSAASAGELFF.

This clone turned up a few times. Written as DNA, the CDR3 is TGTGCCAGCAGTTCTTTCTTTTTGGGGGACGAGCAGTACTTC. Protein product: CASSSFFLGDEQYF. V usage is TRBV28 and J usage is TRBJ2-7; D may match TRBD1 or TRBD2 (5 bases each). Germline assignment: CDR1 MDHEN and CDR2 SYDVKM. The CDR3 has 14 residues. V lost 4 bases to trimming and J lost 5 bases, with 15 bases between them.

This clone was counted only a few times. V usage is TRBV18 and J usage is TRBJ1-3; 8 bases map to TRBD1. V shed 1 base and J 7 bases; nucleotides not matched to a gene: 3. This CDR3 region has 14 residues. CDR1 is KGHSH, CDR2 LQKENI, per germline. In DNA form, the CDR3 reads TGTGCCAGCTCACCACGGGACAGGCGGAACACCATATATTTT. Amino acid sequence: CASSPRDRRNTIYF. The full variable domain, in which reference TRBV18 and TRBJ1-3 provide the parts outside the CDR3, is NAGVMQNPRHLVRRRGQEARLRCSPMKGHSHVYWYRQLPEEGLKFMVYLQKENIIDESGMPKERFSAEFPKEGPSILRIQQVVRGDSAAYFCASSPRDRRNTIYFGEGSWLTVV.

This clone was counted only a few times. J is TRBJ2-1 and V is TRBV30; TRBD2 aligns across 9 bases. The CDR3 loop spans 15 amino acids. V was clipped by 5 bases and J by 2 bases; unmatched bases: 7. Germline values: CDR1 GTSNPN, CDR2 SVGIG (reference sequence). The CDR3 spells CAWDLGLAPYNEQFF. The CDR3 DNA reads as TGTGCCTGGGACCTCGGACTAGCGCCCTACAATGAGCAGTTCTTC.

The chain carries TRBV18 and TRBJ1-2, with D perhaps matching TRBD1 (5 bases). V lost 2 bases to trimming and J lost 5 bases, with 9 bases between them. CDR1 and CDR2 (germline): KGHSH, LQKENI. The CDR3 spans 13 residues. CDR3 protein: CASSPGTSYGYTF. In nucleotides, the CDR3 is TGTGCCAGCTCACCAGGGACCAGTTATGGCTACACCTTC.

This clone appeared a single time. V gene TRBV4-3 combines with J gene TRBJ1-2; TRBD1 agrees at 7 bases. The germline CDR1 and CDR2 sequences are LGHNA and YSLEER. V dropped 0 bases and J dropped 4; count of bases not matched to a gene: 17. This CDR3 has 19 amino acids. CDR3 in amino acids: CASSQEATDRRVSGYGYTF. The DNA for the CDR3 is TGCGCCAGCAGCCAAGAGGCGACGGACAGGAGGGTTAGTGGCTATGGCTACACCTTC.

The rearrangement joins TRBV6-1 to TRBJ1-1; D is perhaps TRBD1 (6 bases). The CDR3 has 15 amino acids. The V end lost 1 base, the J end lost 6 bases, and 15 bases lay between the germline ends. Germline V gene lookup returns CDR1 MNHNS and CDR2 SASEGT. The CDR3 loop reads CASSEEGRGGPEAFF. The CDR3 nucleotides are TGTGCCAGCAGTGAAGAAGGCAGGGGTGGACCTGAAGCTTTCTTT.